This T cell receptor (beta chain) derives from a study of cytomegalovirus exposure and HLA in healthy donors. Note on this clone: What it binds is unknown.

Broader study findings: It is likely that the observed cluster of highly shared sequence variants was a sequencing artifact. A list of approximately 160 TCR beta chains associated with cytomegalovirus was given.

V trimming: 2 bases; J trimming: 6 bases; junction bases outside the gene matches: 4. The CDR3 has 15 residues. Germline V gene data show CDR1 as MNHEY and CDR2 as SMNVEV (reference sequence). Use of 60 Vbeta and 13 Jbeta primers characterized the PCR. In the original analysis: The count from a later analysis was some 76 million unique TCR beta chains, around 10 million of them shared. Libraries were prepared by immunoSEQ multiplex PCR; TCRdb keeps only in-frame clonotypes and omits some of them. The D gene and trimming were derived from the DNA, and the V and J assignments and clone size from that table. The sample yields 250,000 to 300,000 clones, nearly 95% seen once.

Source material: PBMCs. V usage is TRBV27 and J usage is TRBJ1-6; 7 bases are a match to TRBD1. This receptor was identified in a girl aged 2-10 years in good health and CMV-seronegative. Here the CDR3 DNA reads TGTGCCAGCAGTTTAAACAGGGGTGGTAATTCACCCCTCCACTTT. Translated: CASSLNRGGNSPLHF.